This T cell receptor (beta chain) was sequenced during a study of shared clonotypes between healthy human individuals. The overall study: Participating donors consisted of two women and a few men aged 18 to 49.

This clone was picked up one time. TCRdb keeps only in-frame clones here, not all; method: immunoSEQ multiplex PCR. The sample shows about 380,000 clones, 90% to 98% of them seen only once. The V and J ends lost 6 bases and 2 bases respectively, with 12 bases between them. This CDR3 has 14 residues. Germline V CDR1 and CDR2: MNHEY, SMNVEV (reference sequence). The source is a man aged 25-45 years in good health. What was sequenced was memory CD8+ T cells sorted from blood. Subset given: CD45RO+ cells pooled with CCR7-negative TemRA cells. V and J are TRBV27 and TRBJ2-3; D might be TRBD1 or TRBD2, each matching 6 bases. CDR3 bases: TGTGCCAGCAGAAACCGGGGGCACACAGATACGCAGTATTTT. This encodes CASRNRGHTDTQYF.